This T cell receptor (beta chain) was observed in a study of shared clonotypes between healthy human individuals. Whole-study results and caveats: Sequencing depth was expected to influence donor clonotype sharing.

V lost 6 bases and J 9 bases, leaving 13 bases between the germline ends. Germline CDR1 and CDR2: SGHNT and YYREEE (reference sequence). The CDR3 extends over 12 amino acids. Measured with immunoSEQ multiplex PCR; TCRdb has only the in-frame clones, and not every one. In the table there are 110,000 or so clones, about 70% of which are singletons. With respect to this clone: Its antigen is as yet unknown.

The clonotype originates from a woman in her thirties in good health. The source material was memory CD8+ T cells sorted from blood. The subset here: CD45RO+ cells pooled with CCR7-negative TemRA cells. V is TRBV5-4 and J is TRBJ2-1; D not certain. CDR3 in amino acids: CASTPDLGEQFF. DNA for the CDR3: TGTGCCAGCACCCCAGACTTGGGTGAGCAGTTCTTC.